This T cell receptor (beta chain) appears in the sequencing data of a study of blood T cell repertoires in COVID-19. This table comes from immunoSEQ multiplex PCR, and its TCRdb copy is limited to in-frame clones, with some not included. Of approximately 400,000 clones listed, more than 75% are singletons. The V gene's germline CDR1 is SEHNR and CDR2 FQNEAQ (reference sequence). The CDR3 consists of 14 residues. V shed 5 bases and J 4 bases; nucleotides not matched to a gene: 5. The rearrangement uses TRBV7-9 and TRBJ1-5; 7 bases align to TRBD1. The sequenced material came from PBMCs or T cells enriched from blood (not recorded which). This sequence originates from a man aged 25 to 45 who had recovered from COVID-19. For the CDR3, the DNA is TGTGCCAGCAGCCAAATGACAGGGAATCAGCCCCAGCATTTT. Translation: CASSQMTGNQPQHF.